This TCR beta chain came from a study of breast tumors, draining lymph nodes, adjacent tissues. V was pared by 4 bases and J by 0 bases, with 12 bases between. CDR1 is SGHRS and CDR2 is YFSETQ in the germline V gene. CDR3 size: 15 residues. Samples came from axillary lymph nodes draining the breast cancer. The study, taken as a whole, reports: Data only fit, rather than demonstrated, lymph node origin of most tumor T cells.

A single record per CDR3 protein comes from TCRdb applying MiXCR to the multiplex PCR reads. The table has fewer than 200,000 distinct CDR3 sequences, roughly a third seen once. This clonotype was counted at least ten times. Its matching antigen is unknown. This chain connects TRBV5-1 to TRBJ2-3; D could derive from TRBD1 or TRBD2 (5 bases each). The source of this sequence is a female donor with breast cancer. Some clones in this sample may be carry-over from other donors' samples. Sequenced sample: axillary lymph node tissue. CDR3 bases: TGCGCCAGCAGCAGGGACGGAACTAGCACAGATACGCAGTATTTT. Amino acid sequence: CASSRDGTSTDTQYF.